This entry lists 21 T cell receptor beta chains sequenced from one sample in a study of blood T cell repertoires in COVID-19. Profiling relied on immunoSEQ multiplex PCR, and the TCRdb table lists in-frame clones only, not all of them. Of 130,000 to 150,000 clones in the sample, 75% to 90% were seen once. The sequencing sample was made of peripheral blood. The source is a human donor in a cohort sampled during active COVID-19.

This chain joins TRBV5-1 and TRBJ2-1; 7 bases align to TRBD1. Germline CDR1 reads SGHRS; CDR2 reads YFSETQ. This CDR3 is 13 amino acids long. Trimming removed 4 bases from V and 10 bases from J; junction bases left unmatched: 8. The CDR3 region has the DNA TGCGCCAGCAGCCTGGAGAGGGGGCAAGAGCAGTTCTTC. Translation: CASSLERGQEQFF.

The J gene is TRBJ2-5, the V gene TRBV6-2 or TRBV6-3; the D gene is possibly TRBD2 (6 bases). The CDR3 runs 14 residues. Trimming pared 5 bases from V and 13 bases from J, leaving 23 bases between. Germline V gene sequence: CDR1 MNHEY, CDR2 SVGEGT. The CDR3 sequence: CASSPQGGTPLLYF. The CDR3 DNA follows: TGTGCCAGCAGTCCCCAAGGCGGGACCCCCCTCTTGTACTTC.

The CDR3 region has the DNA TGTGCCAGCCAACAGGGGGCGGGATCACCCCTCCACTTT. It translates to CASQQGAGSPLHF. The genes are TRBV12-3 or TRBV12-4 and TRBJ1-6; 9 nucleotides agree with TRBD1. Trimming cost V 8 bases and J 10 bases; bases outside gene matches: 6. This CDR3 comprises 13 residues.

This chain uses TRBV12-5 with TRBJ2-2; maybe TRBD1 (6 bases). This CDR3 has 16 amino acids. Germline V CDR1 and CDR2: LGHNT, FRNRAP. Trimming shortened V by 5 bases and J by 4 bases, and 17 bases separated the two germline ends. CDR3 in DNA: TGTGCTAGTGGTAGCCCCCAGGGGTTAGTCACCGGGGAGCTGTTTTTT. This encodes CASGSPQGLVTGELFF.

The chain carries TRBV29-1 and TRBJ2-2, with 7 positions matching TRBD2. Germline V gene lookup returns CDR1 SQVTM and CDR2 ANQGSEA. CDR3 length: 15 residues. Unmatched junction bases numbered 8, after V lost 6 bases and J lost 1 base. CDR3 in amino acids: CSVDSSGGNTGELFF. CDR3 coding DNA: TGCAGCGTGGATTCTAGCGGAGGGAACACCGGGGAGCTGTTTTTT.

The chain couples TRBV2 to TRBJ1-5, with D possibly matching TRBD1 (6 bases). Germline CDR1 is SNHLY and CDR2 is FYNNEI. The V end lost 7 bases, the J end lost 3 bases, and 13 bases lay between the germline ends. There are 14 residues in the CDR3. The CDR3 nucleotides read TGTGCCAGCAAATTTTGGGACAACAATCAGCCCCAGCATTTT. This gives the protein CASKFWDNNQPQHF.

The chain carries TRBV28 and TRBJ1-1, with a possible D match to TRBD1 (5 bases). Germline assignment: CDR1 MDHEN and CDR2 SYDVKM. Trimming removed 3 bases at V and 2 bases at J, with 13 bases between. There are 15 residues in the CDR3. CDR3 residues: CASSLGWRGNTEAFF. CDR3 in DNA: TGTGCCAGCAGTTTGGGGTGGAGGGGCAACACTGAAGCTTTCTTT.

A word on this clone: The junction differs from germline at one of its ends, possibly a read error. The same CDR3 arises from other DNA sequences in this sample as well. This chain connects TRBV5-1 to TRBJ2-6; 12 nucleotides align to TRBD1. In germline, CDR1 is SGHRS, CDR2 YFSETQ. This CDR3 region has 18 residues. The CDR3 protein is CASSLAGTGGSGANVLTF. CDR3 sequence (DNA): TGCGCCAGCAGCTTGGCCGGGACAGGGGGCTCTGGGGCCAACGTTCTGACTTTC. Based on the CDR3 plus reference TRBV5-1 and TRBJ2-6, the full variable domain is KAGVTQTPRYLIKTRGQQVTLSCSPISGHRSVSWYQQTPGQGLQFLFEYFSETQRNKGNFPGRFSGRQFSNSRSEMNVSTLELGDSALYLCASSLAGTGGSGANVLTFGAGSRLTVL.

The chain links TRBV5-5 to TRBJ1-1; 7 nucleotides align to TRBD1. Germline CDR1 and CDR2: SGHKS and YYEKEE (reference sequence). V shed 4 bases and J 4 bases; nucleotides not matched to a gene: 10. The length of the CDR3 is 15 residues. The CDR3 is CASSTTPGTVTEAFF. In nucleotides, the CDR3 is TGTGCCAGCAGCACTACGCCCGGGACAGTCACTGAAGCTTTCTTT.

The chain is built from TRBV7-2 and TRBJ2-7, with TRBD1 matching over 8 bases. CDR1 is SGHTA, CDR2 FQGNSA, per germline. The V gene end was trimmed by 4 bases and the J gene end by 2 bases; junction bases not matched to a gene: 10. The length of the CDR3 is 16 residues. The CDR3 region has the DNA TGTGCCAGCAGCTCGACTCCGGGACAGGCCCCCTACGAGCAGTACTTC. It encodes CASSSTPGQAPYEQYF.

V usage is TRBV9 and J usage is TRBJ2-1; D is possibly TRBD2 (6 bases). V lost 4 bases, J lost 3 bases, and 20 bases lay in between. The CDR3 runs to 17 residues. From germline, CDR1 is SGDLS and CDR2 YYNGEE. In DNA form, the CDR3 reads TGTGCCAGCAGCCCAGGCCAGCGGAGGGCCTTCTACAATGAGCAGTTCTTC. Its protein product is CASSPGQRRAFYNEQFF.

The chain links TRBV10-2 to TRBJ1-1; TRBD1 agrees at 7 bases. The V segment lost 5 bases and the J segment 1 base; nucleotides outside the gene matches: 4. Germline loops: CDR1 WSHSY, CDR2 SAAADI. The CDR3 consists of 14 residues. CDR3 residues: CASSTGTENTEAFF. The CDR3 nucleotides read TGCGCCAGCAGTACCGGGACAGAGAACACTGAAGCTTTCTTT.

The chain is built from TRBV30 and TRBJ1-4, with a weak D call TRBD1 (6 bases). V shed 0 bases and J shed 5 bases, with 13 bases lying between them. The CDR3 spans 15 residues. Germline V gene data show CDR1 as GTSNPN and CDR2 as SVGIG (reference sequence). The CDR3 coding sequence is TGTGCCTGGAGTGTAATGGGGGGGCTAAATGAAAAACTGTTTTTT. This encodes CAWSVMGGLNEKLFF.

The gene calls are TRBV10-3 and TRBJ1-5; 8 bases are a match to TRBD1. Trimming cost V 3 bases and J 4 bases; bases outside gene matches: 2. Germline assignment: CDR1 ENHRY and CDR2 SYGVKD. The CDR3 contains 14 residues. The CDR3 DNA sequence: TGTGCCATCAGTGACGGGACAGGAAATCAGCCCCAGCATTTT. It encodes CAISDGTGNQPQHF.

V usage is TRBV6-1 and J usage is TRBJ1-2; TRBD1 matches 7 bases. The germline V gene encodes CDR1 MNHNS and CDR2 SASEGT. V shed 0 bases, J shed 4 bases, and the junction held 2 bases outside the gene matches. This CDR3 region has 14 residues. The CDR3 protein is CASSEATGLYGYTF. The CDR3 DNA reads TGTGCCAGCAGTGAAGCGACAGGGCTCTATGGCTACACCTTC.

The chain has TRBV27 and TRBJ1-5; D possibly corresponds to TRBD1 (5 bases). This CDR3 region has 13 residues. The germline V gene encodes CDR1 MNHEY and CDR2 SMNVEV (reference sequence). Trimming cost V 6 bases and J 5 bases, with 11 bases left between them. DNA of the CDR3: TGTGCCAGCAGCCCCGACAGAGATCAGCCCCAGCATTTT. Protein product: CASSPDRDQPQHF.

The V and J genes are TRBV19 and TRBJ2-3; D ambiguous. Germline V gene lookup returns CDR1 LNHDA and CDR2 SQIVND (reference sequence). The CDR3 spans 11 residues. With 3 bases removed from V and 5 bases from J, the gap between germline ends came to 3 bases. The CDR3 region has the DNA TGTGCCAGTAGTATCGGAGATACGCAGTATTTT. It yields the protein CASSIGDTQYF.

CDR3 region: CAISEGGEGTEAFF. In DNA, the CDR3 is TGTGCCATCAGTGAGGGGGGGGAGGGAACTGAAGCTTTCTTT. V and J are TRBV10-3 and TRBJ1-1, with TRBD1 as a possible D gene (5 bases). The CDR3 is made up of 14 amino acids. Germline V gene sequence: CDR1 ENHRY, CDR2 SYGVKD. The ends were cut back, 2 bases at V and 5 bases at J, with 12 bases in the middle.

This sequence joins TRBV5-1 and TRBJ2-5; 8 bases line up with TRBD1. The trim removed 3 bases at V and 6 bases at J, leaving 4 bases unmatched. Germline CDR1 is SGHRS and CDR2 is YFSETQ. This CDR3 comprises 13 residues. CDR3 amino acids: CASSSTGGQTQYF. Here the CDR3 DNA reads TGCGCCAGCAGCTCAACAGGGGGGCAGACCCAGTACTTC.

The chain uses TRBV30 and TRBJ2-2; D unresolved. The CDR3 has 13 residues. Per germline, CDR1 GTSNPN and CDR2 SVGIG (reference sequence). V dropped 0 bases and J dropped 4 bases, with 6 bases sitting between them. CDR3 nucleotide sequence: TGTGCCTGGAGTGTGAGTGGCACCGGGGAGCTGTTTTTT. Translated, it gives CAWSVSGTGELFF.

This clone was seen more than once but under ten times. The V and J genes are TRBV6-1 and TRBJ1-2; D ambiguous. The germline V gene has CDR1 MNHNS and CDR2 SASEGT. V was trimmed by 2 bases and J by 8 bases, leaving 12 bases between them. The CDR3 sequence is 13 residues long. The CDR3 DNA reads as TGTGCCAGCAGTGAACTCGCATCGGGAGGCTACACCTTC. Translating gives CASSELASGGYTF.